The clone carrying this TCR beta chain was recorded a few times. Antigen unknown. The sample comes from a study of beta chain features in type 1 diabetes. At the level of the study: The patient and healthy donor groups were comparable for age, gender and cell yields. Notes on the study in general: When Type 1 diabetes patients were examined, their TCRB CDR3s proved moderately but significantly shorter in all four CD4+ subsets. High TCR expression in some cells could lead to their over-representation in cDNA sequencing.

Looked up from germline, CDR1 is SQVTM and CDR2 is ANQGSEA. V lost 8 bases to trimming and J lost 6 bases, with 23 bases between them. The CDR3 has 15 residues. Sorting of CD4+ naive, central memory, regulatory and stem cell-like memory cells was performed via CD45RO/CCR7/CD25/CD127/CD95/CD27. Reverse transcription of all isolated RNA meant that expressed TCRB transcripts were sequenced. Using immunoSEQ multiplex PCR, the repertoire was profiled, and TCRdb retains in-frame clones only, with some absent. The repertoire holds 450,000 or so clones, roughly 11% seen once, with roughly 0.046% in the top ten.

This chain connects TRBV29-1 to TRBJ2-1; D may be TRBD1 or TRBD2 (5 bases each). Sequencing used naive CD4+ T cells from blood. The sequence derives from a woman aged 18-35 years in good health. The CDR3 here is CSILGLGHLGNEQFF. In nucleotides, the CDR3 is TGCAGCATACTAGGACTGGGGCATCTCGGCAATGAGCAGTTCTTC.